These 7 T cell receptor beta chains came from one sample sequenced in a study of blood T cells in healthy people across ages. Primers used in a second PCR of about 6 to 11 cycles were a sample-barcoded 5' primer and a J-beta primer mix. TCRdb used MiXCR to reprocess the 5' RACE reads, holding one entry per CDR3 protein. The table has around 990,000 distinct CDR3 sequences, more than 30% seen once; the top ten hold 13%. Material: blood. These receptors all stem from a man aged 18 to 29 in good health.

The gene calls are TRBV6-1 and TRBJ1-5; D is unclear. This CDR3 spans 13 amino acids. Per the germline V gene, CDR1 is MNHNS and CDR2 is SASEGT. V dropped 2 bases and J dropped 6 bases, with 8 bases sitting between them. In nucleotides, the CDR3 is TGTGCCAGCAGTGAAAGCCAGGTTCAGCCCCAGCATTTT. Protein product: CASSESQVQPQHF.

This clonotype was detected a few times. This chain links TRBV9 with TRBJ2-7, with 9 bases aligning to TRBD1. The ends lost 3 bases at V and 4 bases at J; junction bases unmatched: 5. This CDR3 has 14 amino acids. The germline V gene encodes CDR1 SGDLS and CDR2 YYNGEE. CDR3 residues: CASSGGQGTYEQYF. The CDR3 bases are TGTGCCAGCAGCGGGGGACAGGGAACTTACGAGCAGTACTTC.

CDR3 region: CASSLVGTGTRAYEQYF. The CDR3, as DNA: TGTGCCAGCAGCTTAGTAGGTACCGGGACAAGAGCCTACGAGCAGTACTTC. The V and J genes are TRBV7-9 and TRBJ2-7; possible D gene TRBD1, 6 bases. The V and J ends lost 1 base and 2 bases respectively, with 18 bases between them. The CDR3 length is 17 residues. Germline V gene data show CDR1 as SEHNR and CDR2 as FQNEAQ (reference sequence).

This rearrangement joins TRBV5-1 to TRBJ1-1; D gene uncertain. Germline V gene sequence: CDR1 SGHRS, CDR2 YFSETQ. This CDR3 has 14 residues. V dropped 1 base and J dropped 2 bases, with 9 bases sitting between them. CDR3: CASSLSLLNTEAFF. DNA of the CDR3: TGCGCCAGCAGCTTGTCACTCCTAAACACTGAAGCTTTCTTT.

V and J are TRBV20-1 and TRBJ2-7; tentatively, D is TRBD1 (6 bases). Between the trimmed V and J ends, which lost 8 bases and 2 bases, there was a span of 16 bases. CDR3 length: 13 amino acids. The germline V gene has CDR1 DFQATT and CDR2 SNEGSKA (reference sequence). DNA of the CDR3: TGCAGTCCACCTAAGGGGGAAACCTACGAGCAGTACTTC. This encodes CSPPKGETYEQYF.

The genes are TRBV20-1 and TRBJ1-1, with D uncertain. The CDR3 loop spans 12 amino acids. Trimming shortened V by 6 bases and J by 4 bases, and 12 bases separated the two germline ends. Germline V gene lookup returns CDR1 DFQATT and CDR2 SNEGSKA (reference sequence). This CDR3 reads CSAQVYGTEAFF. Written as DNA, the CDR3 is TGCAGTGCACAAGTGTATGGCACTGAAGCTTTCTTT.

This sequence joins TRBV10-3 and TRBJ1-5; a weak D match, TRBD1 (6 bases). Trimming shortened V by 3 bases and J by 4 bases, and 7 bases separated the two germline ends. CDR1 and CDR2 from the germline V gene are ENHRY and SYGVKD. This CDR3 spans 13 amino acids. The CDR3 region has the DNA TGTGCCATCAGTGAAACAGGGAATCAGCCCCAGCATTTT. Protein product: CAISETGNQPQHF.